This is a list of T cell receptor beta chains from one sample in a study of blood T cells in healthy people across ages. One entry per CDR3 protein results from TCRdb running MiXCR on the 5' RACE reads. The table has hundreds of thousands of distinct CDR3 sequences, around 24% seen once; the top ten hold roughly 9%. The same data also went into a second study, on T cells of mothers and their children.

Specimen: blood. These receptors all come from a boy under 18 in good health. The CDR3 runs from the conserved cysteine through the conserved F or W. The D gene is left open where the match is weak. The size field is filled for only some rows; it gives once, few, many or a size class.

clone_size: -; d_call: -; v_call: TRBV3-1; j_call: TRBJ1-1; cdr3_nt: TGTGCCAGCACCAGTGTGGTTTGGAGCACTGAAGCTTTCTTT; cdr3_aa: CASTSVVWSTEAFF
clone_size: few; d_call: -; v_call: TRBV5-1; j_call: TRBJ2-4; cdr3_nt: TGCGCCAGCTCCCTCGCGGGCGGGGCCAAAAACATTCAGTACTTC; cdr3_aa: CASSLAGGAKNIQYF
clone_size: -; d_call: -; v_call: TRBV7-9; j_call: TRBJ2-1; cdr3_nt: TGTGCCAGCATGGAAGGGAGGCCCGGCAATGAGCAGTTCTTC; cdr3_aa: CASMEGRPGNEQFF
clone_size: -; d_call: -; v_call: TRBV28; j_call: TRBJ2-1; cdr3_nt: TGTGCCAGCATAGGGACCTCGCTGGGCAACAATGAGCAGTTCTTC; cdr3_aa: CASIGTSLGNNEQFF
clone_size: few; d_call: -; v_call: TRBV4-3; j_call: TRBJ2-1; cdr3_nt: TGCGCCAGCAGCCAAGATCTTCTAGCGCGTAATGAGCAGTTCTTC; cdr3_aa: CASSQDLLARNEQFF
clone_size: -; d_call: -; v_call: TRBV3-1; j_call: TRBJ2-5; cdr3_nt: TGTGCCAGCGGGTACAGGGCTCAAGAGACCCAGTACTTC; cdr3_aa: CASGYRAQETQYF
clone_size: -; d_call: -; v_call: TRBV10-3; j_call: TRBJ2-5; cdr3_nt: TGTGCCATCAGTGAGCCAACCGCCCGGGGGTTCTTC; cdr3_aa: CAISEPTARGFF
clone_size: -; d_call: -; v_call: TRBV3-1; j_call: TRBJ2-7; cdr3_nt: TGTGCCAGCAGCCAAGGTGGTCGAGTTCACCGAAGCAACGAGCAGTACTTC; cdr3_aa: CASSQGGRVHRSNEQYF
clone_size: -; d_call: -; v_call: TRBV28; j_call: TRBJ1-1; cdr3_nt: TGTGCCAGCAGTTCTCGACCCCCCATGAACACTGAAGCTTTCTTT; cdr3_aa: CASSSRPPMNTEAFF
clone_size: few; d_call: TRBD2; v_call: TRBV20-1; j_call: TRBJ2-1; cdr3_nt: TGCAGTGCTAGGGGCGGGGGAATCTTGAATGAGCAGTTCTTC; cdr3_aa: CSARGGGILNEQFF
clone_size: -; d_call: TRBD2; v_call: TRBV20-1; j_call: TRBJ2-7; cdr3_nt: TGCAGTGCTAGAGATCCTCGGCCTAGCGGTTTTAGCTCCTACGAGCAGTACTTC; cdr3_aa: CSARDPRPSGFSSYEQYF
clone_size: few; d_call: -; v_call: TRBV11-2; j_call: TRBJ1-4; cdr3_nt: TGTGCCAGCAGCTTAGTTCGCCAAGCAACTAATGAAAAACTGTTTTTT; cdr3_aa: CASSLVRQATNEKLFF
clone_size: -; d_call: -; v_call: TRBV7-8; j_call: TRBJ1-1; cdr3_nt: TGTGCCAGCAGCTTACCCGGGGGGGCGGCCACTGAAGCTTTCTTT; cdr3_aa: CASSLPGGAATEAFF
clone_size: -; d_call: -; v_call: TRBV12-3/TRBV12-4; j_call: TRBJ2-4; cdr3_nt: TGTGCCAGCAGTCCCACCCAGAACATTCAGTACTTC; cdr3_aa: CASSPTQNIQYF
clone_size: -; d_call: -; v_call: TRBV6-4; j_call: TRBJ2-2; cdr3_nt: TGTGCCAGCAGTGACTCGACCGGGCCCGGGGAGCTGTTTTTT; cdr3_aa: CASSDSTGPGELFF
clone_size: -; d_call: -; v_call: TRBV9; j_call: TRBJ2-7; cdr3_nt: TGTGCCAGCAGCTGGAGGGGGAGGAGGTCCTACGAGCAGTACTTC; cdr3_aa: CASSWRGRRSYEQYF
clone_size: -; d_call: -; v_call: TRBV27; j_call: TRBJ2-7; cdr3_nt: TGTGCCAGCAGCCGACAGAGTGACTCCTACGAGCAGTACTTC; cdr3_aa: CASSRQSDSYEQYF
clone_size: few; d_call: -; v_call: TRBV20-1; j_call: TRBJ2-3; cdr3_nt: TGCAGTGCTAACACTGAGTTCACAGATACGCAGTATTTT; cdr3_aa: CSANTEFTDTQYF
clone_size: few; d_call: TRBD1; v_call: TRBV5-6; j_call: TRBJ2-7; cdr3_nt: TGTGCCAGCAGCTTGTTACTCCCGGGACAGGGGGCAAAGCAGTACTTC; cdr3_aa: CASSLLLPGQGAKQYF
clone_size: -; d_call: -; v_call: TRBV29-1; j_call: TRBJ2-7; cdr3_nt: TGCAGCGTTGGTCGGCAGGGCCGTCAGTACTTC; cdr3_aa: CSVGRQGRQYF
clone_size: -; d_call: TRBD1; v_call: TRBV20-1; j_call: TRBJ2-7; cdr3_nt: TGCAGTATTAGACAGGGCCCCTACGAGCAGTACTTC; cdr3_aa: CSIRQGPYEQYF
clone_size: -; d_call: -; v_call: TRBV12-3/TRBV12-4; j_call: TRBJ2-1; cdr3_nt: TGTGCCAGCAGTTTAGGGGACTCCCCTGGGGATGAGCAGTTCTTC; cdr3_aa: CASSLGDSPGDEQFF
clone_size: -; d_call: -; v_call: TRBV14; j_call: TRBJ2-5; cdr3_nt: TGTGCCAGCAGCCAAGATCCTCTCCTCGGACAGAATGAAGAGACCCAGTACTTC; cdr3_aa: CASSQDPLLGQNEETQYF
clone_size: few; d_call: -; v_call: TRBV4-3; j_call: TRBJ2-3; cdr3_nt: TGCGCCAGCAGCCATTTTCTGTTAGATACGCAGTATTTT; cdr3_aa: CASSHFLLDTQYF
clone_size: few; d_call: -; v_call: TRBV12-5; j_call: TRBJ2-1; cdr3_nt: TGTGCTAGTGGTTTAGACCGGTACAATGAGCAGTTCTTC; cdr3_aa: CASGLDRYNEQFF
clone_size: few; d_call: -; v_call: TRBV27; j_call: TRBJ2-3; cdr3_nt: TGTGCCAGCAGGGCGGAGGTGGGCTCAGATACGCAGTATTTT; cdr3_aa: CASRAEVGSDTQYF
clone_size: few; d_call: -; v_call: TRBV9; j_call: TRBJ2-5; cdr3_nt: TGTGCCAGCAGCGTAGCCGATAGCGGTCAAGAGACCCAGTACTTC; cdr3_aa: CASSVADSGQETQYF
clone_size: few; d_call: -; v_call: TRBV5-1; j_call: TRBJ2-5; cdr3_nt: TGCGCCAGCAGCTTAAGTGGTTCTGAGGAGACCCAGTACTTC; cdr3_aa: CASSLSGSEETQYF
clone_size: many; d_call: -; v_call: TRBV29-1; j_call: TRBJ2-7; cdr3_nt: TGCAGCGTTATTGGGGGTCTCGAGCAGTACTTC; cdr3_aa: CSVIGGLEQYF
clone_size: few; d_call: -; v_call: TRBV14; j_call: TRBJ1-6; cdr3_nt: TGTGCCAGCAGCCGGCAGGGGTTCGCAAATTCACCCCTCCACTTT; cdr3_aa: CASSRQGFANSPLHF
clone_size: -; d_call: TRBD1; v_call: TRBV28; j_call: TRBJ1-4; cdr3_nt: TGTGCCAGCAGTTTGTACTCAGGGGGCAGAACTAATGAAAAACTGTTTTTT; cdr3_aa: CASSLYSGGRTNEKLFF
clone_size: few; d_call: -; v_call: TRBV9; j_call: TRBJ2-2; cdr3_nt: TGTGCCAGCAGCGTGTCAAAAAGTTCGGCGAACACCGGGGAGCTGTTTTTT; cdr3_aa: CASSVSKSSANTGELFF
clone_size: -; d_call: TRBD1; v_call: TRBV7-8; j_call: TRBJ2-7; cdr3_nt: TGTGCCAGCAGCTCAGGGACAGGGTGGATATACGAGCAGTACTTC; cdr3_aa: CASSSGTGWIYEQYF
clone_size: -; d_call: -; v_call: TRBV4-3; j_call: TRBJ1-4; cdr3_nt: TGCGCCAGCAGCCAAGACTTTCAGGTGGGGTGGCTGTTTTTT; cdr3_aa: CASSQDFQVGWLFF
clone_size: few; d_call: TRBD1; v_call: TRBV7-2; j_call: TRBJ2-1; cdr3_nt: TGTGCCAGCAGCTTTCCTCCGGGACAGGAGCAGTTCTTC; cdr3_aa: CASSFPPGQEQFF
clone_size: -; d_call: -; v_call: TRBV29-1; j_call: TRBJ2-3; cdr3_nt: TGCAGCGTTGAAGCGAACAGGGCCACGCTGTACACAGATACGCAGTATTTT; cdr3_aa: CSVEANRATLYTDTQYF
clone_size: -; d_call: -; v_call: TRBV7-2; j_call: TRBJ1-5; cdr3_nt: TGTGCCAGCAGCCTCTTAACGAGCAATCAGCCCCAGCACTTT; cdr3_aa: CASSLLTSNQPQHF
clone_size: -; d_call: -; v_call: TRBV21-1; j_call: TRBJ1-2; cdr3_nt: TGTGCCAGCAGCAAAAATGCGGACAGCCGGAGGGATGGCTACACCTTC; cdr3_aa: CASSKNADSRRDGYTF
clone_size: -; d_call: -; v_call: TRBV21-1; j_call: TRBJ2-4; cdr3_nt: TGTGCCAGCAGCCCCTTGAGAGGAGCTTCAGATACCAAAAACATTCAGTACTTC; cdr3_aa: CASSPLRGASDTKNIQYF
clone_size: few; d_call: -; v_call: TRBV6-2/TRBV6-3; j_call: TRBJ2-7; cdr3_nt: TGTGCCAGCAGCCTCCAGTTCGAGCAGTACTTC; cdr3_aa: CASSLQFEQYF
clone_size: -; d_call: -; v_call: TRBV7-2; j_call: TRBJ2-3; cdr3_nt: TGTGCCAGCAGCCCCACCCCCTTGGGGGCGTCAGATACGCAGTATTTT; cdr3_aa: CASSPTPLGASDTQYF
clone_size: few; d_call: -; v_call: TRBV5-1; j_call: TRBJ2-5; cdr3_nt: TGCGCCAGCAGCTCCGGGACGGATTTCCAAGAGACCCAGTACTTC; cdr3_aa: CASSSGTDFQETQYF
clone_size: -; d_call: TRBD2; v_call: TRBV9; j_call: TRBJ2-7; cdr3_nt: TGTGCCAGCAGCGTAGGACTAGCGGATTCCTACGAGCAGTACTTC; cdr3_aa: CASSVGLADSYEQYF
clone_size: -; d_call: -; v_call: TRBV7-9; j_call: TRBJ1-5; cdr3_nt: TGTGCCAGCAGCCACACAGGGCCCGGTCAGCCCCAGCATTTT; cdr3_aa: CASSHTGPGQPQHF
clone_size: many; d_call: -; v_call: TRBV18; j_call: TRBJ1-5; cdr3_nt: TGTGCCAGCTCACCACGGGACGGGAGCAATCAGCCCCAGCATTTT; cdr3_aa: CASSPRDGSNQPQHF
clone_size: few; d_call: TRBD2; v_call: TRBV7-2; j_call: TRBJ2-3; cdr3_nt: TGTGCCAGCAGCCGACTAGCGGGAAAGGGAGATACGCAGTATTTT; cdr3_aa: CASSRLAGKGDTQYF
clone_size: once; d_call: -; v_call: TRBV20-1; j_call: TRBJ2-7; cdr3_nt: TGCAGTGCTAGAGGTGGGCCCGGTTACGAGCAGTACTTC; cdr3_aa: CSARGGPGYEQYF
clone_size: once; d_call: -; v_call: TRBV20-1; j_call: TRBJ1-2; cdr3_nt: TGCAGTGCTATTCGGCCGGGCTATGGCTACACCTTC; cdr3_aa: CSAIRPGYGYTF
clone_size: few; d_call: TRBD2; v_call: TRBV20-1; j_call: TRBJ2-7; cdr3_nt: TGCAGTGCTAGAGCTAGCGGCGACTACGAGCAGTACTTC; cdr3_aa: CSARASGDYEQYF
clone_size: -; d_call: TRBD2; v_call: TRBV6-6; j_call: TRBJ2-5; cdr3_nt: TGTGCCAGCAGTTACTCTCCCCCCCGGGGGGGAGAGACCCAGTACTTC; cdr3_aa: CASSYSPPRGGETQYF
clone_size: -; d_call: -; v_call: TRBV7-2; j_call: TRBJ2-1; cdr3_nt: TGTGCCAGCAGCTTAGGGTTTACGTACAATGAGCAGTTCTTC; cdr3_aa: CASSLGFTYNEQFF
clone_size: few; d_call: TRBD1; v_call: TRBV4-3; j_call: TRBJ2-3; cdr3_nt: TGCGCCAGCAGCCAAGTAGACAGGGCCACAGATACGCAGTATTTT; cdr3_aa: CASSQVDRATDTQYF
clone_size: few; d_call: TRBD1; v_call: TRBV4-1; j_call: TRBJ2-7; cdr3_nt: TGCGCCAGCAGCCAACTGGACAGGGGTTGGTACGAGCAGTACTTC; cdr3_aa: CASSQLDRGWYEQYF
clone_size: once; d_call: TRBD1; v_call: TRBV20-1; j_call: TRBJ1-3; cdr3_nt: TGCAGTGCTAGAGAGCCCAACCCGGGACAGGGAAACACCATATATTTT; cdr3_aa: CSAREPNPGQGNTIYF
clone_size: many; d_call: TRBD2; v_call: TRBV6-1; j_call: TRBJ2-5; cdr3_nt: TGTGCCAGCAGTGATGTCCTAGCGGGACCAGAGACCCAGTACTTC; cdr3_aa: CASSDVLAGPETQYF
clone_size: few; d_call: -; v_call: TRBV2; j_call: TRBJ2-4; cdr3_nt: TGTGCCAGCAGTGATTCCCCCTTGGTAGGAGCAAACATTCAGTACTTC; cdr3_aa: CASSDSPLVGANIQYF
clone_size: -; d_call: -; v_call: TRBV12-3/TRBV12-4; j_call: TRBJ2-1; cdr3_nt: TGTGCCAGCAGTTCGGGACTGGGAAGGAATGAGCAGTTCTTC; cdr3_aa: CASSSGLGRNEQFF